This T cell receptor beta chain was retrieved from a study of blood T cell repertoires in COVID-19. Background on the study: In each case, the material was cDNA or gDNA derived from T cells, B-cell-depleted T cells, or PBMCs.

Two negative PCRs, clearance, or symptom resolution were required of recovered Cohort 3 donors. The CDR3 spans 13 residues. Germline assignment: CDR1 KGHSH and CDR2 LQKENI. J gave up 7 bases and V 3 bases, and 1 base lay outside the gene matches. Produced via immunoSEQ multiplex PCR; TCRdb's table is partial and in-frame only. The data show hundreds of thousands of clones, approximately 90% seen once. The rearrangement links TRBV18 to TRBJ1-5, with 9 positions matching TRBD1. Sequencing was done on a sample of PBMCs or T cells enriched from blood (not recorded which). This receptor was taken from a woman in her sixties who had recovered from COVID-19. CDR3 sequence reads: CASSPGQGQPQHF. The CDR3 nucleotides read TGTGCCAGCTCACCGGGACAGGGCCAGCCCCAGCATTTT.